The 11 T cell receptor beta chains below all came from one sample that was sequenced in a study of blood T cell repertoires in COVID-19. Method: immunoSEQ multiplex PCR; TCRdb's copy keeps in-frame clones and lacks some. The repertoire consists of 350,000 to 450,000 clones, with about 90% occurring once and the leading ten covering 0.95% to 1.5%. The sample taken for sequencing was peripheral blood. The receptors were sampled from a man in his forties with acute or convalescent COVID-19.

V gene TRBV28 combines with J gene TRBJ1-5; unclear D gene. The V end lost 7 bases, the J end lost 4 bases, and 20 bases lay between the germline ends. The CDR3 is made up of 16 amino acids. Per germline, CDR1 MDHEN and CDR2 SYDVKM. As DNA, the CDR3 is TGTGCCAGCAAACCGTTAACCGACTGGCCGAATCAGCCCCAGCATTTT. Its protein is CASKPLTDWPNQPQHF.

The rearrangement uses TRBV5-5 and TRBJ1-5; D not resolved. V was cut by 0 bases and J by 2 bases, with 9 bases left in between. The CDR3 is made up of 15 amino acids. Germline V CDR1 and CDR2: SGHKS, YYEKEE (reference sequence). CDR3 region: CASSLGENRNQPQHF. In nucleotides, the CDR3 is TGTGCCAGCAGCTTGGGTGAGAACCGCAATCAGCCCCAGCATTTT.

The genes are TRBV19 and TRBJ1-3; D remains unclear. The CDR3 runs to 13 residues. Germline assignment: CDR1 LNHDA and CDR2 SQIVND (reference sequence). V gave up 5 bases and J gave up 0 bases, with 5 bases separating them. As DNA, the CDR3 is TGTGCCAGTAGTGTCTTCTCTGGAAACACCATATATTTT. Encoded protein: CASSVFSGNTIYF. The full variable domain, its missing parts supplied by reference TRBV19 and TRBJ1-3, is DGGITQSPKYLFRKEGQNVTLSCEQNLNHDAMYWYRQDPGQGLRLIYYSQIVNDFQKGDIAEGYSVSREKKESFPLTVTSAQKNPTAFYLCASSVFSGNTIYFGEGSWLTVV.

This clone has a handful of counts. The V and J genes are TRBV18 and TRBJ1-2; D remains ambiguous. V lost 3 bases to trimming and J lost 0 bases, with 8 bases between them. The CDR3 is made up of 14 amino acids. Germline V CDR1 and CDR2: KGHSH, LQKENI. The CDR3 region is CASSPAGANYGYTF. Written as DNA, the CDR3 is TGTGCCAGCTCACCGGCAGGTGCTAACTATGGCTACACCTTC.

The CDR3 spells CASSVSGEDNYGYTF. CDR3 nucleotides: TGTGCCAGCAGCGTATCGGGGGAGGACAACTATGGCTACACCTTC. The chain recombines TRBV21-1 with TRBJ1-2. TRBV21-1 is a pseudogene. The CDR3 length is 15 residues.

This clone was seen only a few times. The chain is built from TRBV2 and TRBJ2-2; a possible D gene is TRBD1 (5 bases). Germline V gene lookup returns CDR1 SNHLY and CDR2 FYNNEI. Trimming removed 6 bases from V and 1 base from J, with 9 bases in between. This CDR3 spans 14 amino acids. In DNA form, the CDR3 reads TGTGCCAGCAGCAGGACACAGAACACCGGGGAGCTGTTTTTT. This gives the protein CASSRTQNTGELFF. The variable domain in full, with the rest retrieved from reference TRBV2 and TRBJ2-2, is EPEVTQTPSHQVTQMGQEVILRCVPISNHLYFYWYRQILGQKVEFLVSFYNNEISEKSEIFDDQFSVERPDGSNFTLKIRSTKLEDSAMYFCASSRTQNTGELFFGEGSRLTVL.

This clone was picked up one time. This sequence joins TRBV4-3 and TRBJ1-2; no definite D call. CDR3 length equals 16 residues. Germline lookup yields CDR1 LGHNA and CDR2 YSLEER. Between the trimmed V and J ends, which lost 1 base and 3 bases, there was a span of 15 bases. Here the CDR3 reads CASSQALQSPYYGYTF. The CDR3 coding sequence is TGCGCCAGCAGCCAAGCGTTGCAGTCGCCTTACTATGGCTACACCTTC.

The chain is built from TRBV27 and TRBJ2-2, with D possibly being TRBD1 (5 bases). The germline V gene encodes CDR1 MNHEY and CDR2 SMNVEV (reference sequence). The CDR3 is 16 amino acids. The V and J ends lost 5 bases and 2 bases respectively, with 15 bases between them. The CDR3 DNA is TGTGCCAGCAGTCTCACGGCAGGGTTTAACACCGGGGAGCTGTTTTTT. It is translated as CASSLTAGFNTGELFF.

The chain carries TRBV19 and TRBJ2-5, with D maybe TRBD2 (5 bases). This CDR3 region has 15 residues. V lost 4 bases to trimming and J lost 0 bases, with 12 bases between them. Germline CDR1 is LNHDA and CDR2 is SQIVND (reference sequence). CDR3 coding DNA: TGTGCCAGTAGTAACGGACTGAGGTACCAAGAGACCCAGTACTTC. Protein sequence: CASSNGLRYQETQYF.

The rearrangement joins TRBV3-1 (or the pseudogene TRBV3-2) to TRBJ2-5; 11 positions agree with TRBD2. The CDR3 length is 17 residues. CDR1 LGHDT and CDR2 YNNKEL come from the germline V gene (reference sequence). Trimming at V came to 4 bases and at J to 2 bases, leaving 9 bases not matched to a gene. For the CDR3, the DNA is TGTGCCAGCAGCCCTCGTGTGGGACTAGCGGCACAAGAGACCCAGTACTTC. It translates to CASSPRVGLAAQETQYF.

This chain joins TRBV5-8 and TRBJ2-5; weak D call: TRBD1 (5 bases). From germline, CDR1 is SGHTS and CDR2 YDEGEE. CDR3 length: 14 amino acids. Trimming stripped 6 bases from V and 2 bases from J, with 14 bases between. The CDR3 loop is CASTFFGAQETQYF. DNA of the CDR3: TGTGCCAGCACGTTCTTTGGGGCTCAAGAGACCCAGTACTTC. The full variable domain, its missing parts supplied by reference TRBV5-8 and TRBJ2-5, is EAGVTQSPTHLIKTRGQQATLRCSPISGHTSVYWYQQALGLGLQFLLWYDEGEERNRGNFPPRFSGRQFPNYSSELNVNALELEDSALYLCASTFFGAQETQYFGPGTRLLVL.